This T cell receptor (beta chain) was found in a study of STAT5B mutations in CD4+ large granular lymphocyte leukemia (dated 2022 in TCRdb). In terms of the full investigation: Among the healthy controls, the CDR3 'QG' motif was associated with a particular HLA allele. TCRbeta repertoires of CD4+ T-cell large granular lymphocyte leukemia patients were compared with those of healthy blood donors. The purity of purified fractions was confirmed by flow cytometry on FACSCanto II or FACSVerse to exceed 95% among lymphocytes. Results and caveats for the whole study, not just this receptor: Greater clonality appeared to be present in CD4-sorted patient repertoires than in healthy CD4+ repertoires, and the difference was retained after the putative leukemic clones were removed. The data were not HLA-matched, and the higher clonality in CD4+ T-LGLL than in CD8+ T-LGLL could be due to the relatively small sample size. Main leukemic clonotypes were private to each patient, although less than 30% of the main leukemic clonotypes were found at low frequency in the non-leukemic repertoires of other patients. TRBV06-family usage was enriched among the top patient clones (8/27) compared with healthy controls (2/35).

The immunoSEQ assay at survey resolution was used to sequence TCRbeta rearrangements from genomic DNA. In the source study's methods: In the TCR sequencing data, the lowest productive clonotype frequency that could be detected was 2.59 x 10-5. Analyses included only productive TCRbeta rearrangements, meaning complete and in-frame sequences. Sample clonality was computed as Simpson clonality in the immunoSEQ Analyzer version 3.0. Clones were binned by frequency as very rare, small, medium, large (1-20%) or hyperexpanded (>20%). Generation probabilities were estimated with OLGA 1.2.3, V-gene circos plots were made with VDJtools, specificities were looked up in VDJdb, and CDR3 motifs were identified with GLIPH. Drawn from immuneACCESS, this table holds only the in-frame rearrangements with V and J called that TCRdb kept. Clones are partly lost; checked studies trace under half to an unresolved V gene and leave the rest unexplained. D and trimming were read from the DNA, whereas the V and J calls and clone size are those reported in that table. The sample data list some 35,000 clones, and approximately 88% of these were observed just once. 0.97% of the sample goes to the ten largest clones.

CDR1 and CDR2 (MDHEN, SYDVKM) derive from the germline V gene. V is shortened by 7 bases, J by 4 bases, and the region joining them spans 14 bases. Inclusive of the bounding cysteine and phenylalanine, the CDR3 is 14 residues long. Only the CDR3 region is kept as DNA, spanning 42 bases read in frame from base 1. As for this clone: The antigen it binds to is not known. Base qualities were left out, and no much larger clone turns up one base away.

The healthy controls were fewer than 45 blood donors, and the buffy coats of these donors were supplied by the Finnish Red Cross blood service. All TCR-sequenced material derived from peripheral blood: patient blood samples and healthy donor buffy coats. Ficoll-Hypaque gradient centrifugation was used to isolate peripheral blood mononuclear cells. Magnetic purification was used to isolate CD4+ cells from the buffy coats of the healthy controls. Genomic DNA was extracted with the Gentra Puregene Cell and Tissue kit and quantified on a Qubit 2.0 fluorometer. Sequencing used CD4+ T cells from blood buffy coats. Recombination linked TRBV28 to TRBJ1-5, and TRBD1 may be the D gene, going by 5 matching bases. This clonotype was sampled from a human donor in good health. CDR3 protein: CASNSGTQNQPQHF. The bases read TGTGCCAGCAACTCAGGGACGCAGAATCAGCCCCAGCATTTT. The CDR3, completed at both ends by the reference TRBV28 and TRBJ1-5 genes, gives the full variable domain DVKVTQSSRYLVKRTGEKVFLECVQDMDHENMFWYRQDPGLGLRLIYFSYDVKMKEKGDIPEGYSVSREKKERFSLILESASTNQTSMYLCASNSGTQNQPQHFGDGTRLSIL.